Below, 30 T cell receptor beta chains from the same sample are listed, as sequenced in a study of cytomegalovirus exposure and HLA in healthy donors. A multiplex PCR was run with 60 Vbeta primers and 13 Jbeta primers. Profiling relied on immunoSEQ multiplex PCR, and the TCRdb table lists in-frame clones only, not all of them. The profile shows about 200,000 clones, about four fifths of them singletons. Sequencing was carried out using PBMCs. The source of these receptors is a boy between 2 and 15 years old in good health and CMV-seronegative.

The rearrangement joins TRBV18 to TRBJ2-7, with 10 bases identical to TRBD1. CDR1 is KGHSH, CDR2 LQKENI, per germline. Unmatched junction bases numbered 8, after V lost 6 bases and J lost 6 bases. This CDR3 has 14 residues. Here the CDR3 DNA reads TGTGCCAGCTCCCCCCGGGACAGGGGACCCGAGCAGTACTTC. The encoded protein is CASSPRDRGPEQYF.

This clone was seen a few times. V and J are TRBV5-4 and TRBJ1-5; D gene uncertain. Germline CDR1 is SGHNT and CDR2 is YYREEE (reference sequence). With 2 bases removed from V and 7 bases from J, the gap between germline ends came to 10 bases. This CDR3 contains 13 residues. The CDR3 DNA reads as TGTGCCAGCAGCTTAGATCGGGGACAGCCCCAGCATTTT. This encodes CASSLDRGQPQHF.

The chain combines TRBV18 with TRBJ1-1; perhaps TRBD1 as D (5 bases). The germline V and J ends were trimmed by 3 bases and 1 base, with 12 bases remaining between them. Per the germline V gene, CDR1 is KGHSH and CDR2 is LQKENI. The CDR3 sequence is 15 residues long. The CDR3 spells CASSPWSGRNTEAFF. CDR3 DNA: TGTGCCAGCTCACCTTGGTCAGGGCGGAACACTGAAGCTTTCTTT.

The V and J genes are TRBV4-1 and TRBJ2-5; TRBD2 matches at 11 bases. V shed 4 bases, J shed 5 bases, and the junction held 18 bases outside the gene matches. CDR1 and CDR2 (germline): MGHRA, YSYEKL. This CDR3 has 19 amino acids. As DNA, the CDR3 is TGCGCCAGCAGCCGGTACCCCGAACTAACTAGCGGGGGATTGGAGACCCAGTACTTC. It specifies CASSRYPELTSGGLETQYF.

The chain's CDR3 is CASSQQTGGEGYTF. For the CDR3, the DNA is TGTGCCAGCAGTCAACAGACAGGGGGTGAAGGCTACACCTTC. The chain joins TRBV7-2 to TRBJ1-2; 9 bases are a match to TRBD1. The trim removed 6 bases at V and 8 bases at J, leaving 10 bases unmatched. The CDR3 runs to 14 residues. Germline V gene data show CDR1 as SGHTA and CDR2 as FQGNSA.

The chain links TRBV2 to TRBJ2-5; 7 bases agree with TRBD2. Germline V gene sequence: CDR1 SNHLY, CDR2 FYNNEI. Trimming at V came to 5 bases and at J to 7 bases, leaving 4 bases not matched to a gene. CDR3 length: 12 residues. The chain's CDR3 is CASSRLAGTQYF. The CDR3 DNA sequence: TGTGCCAGCAGTCGACTAGCCGGGACCCAGTACTTC.

The V call is TRBV6-1, the J call TRBJ2-1, with TRBD1 identical over 9 bases. The germline gives CDR1 MNHNS, CDR2 SASEGT. The V and J ends lost 7 bases and 12 bases, in that order; junction bases with no gene match: 16. There are 15 residues in the CDR3. The CDR3 here is CASKRPGQGLVRQFF. The DNA for the CDR3 is TGTGCCAGCAAGAGACCGGGACAGGGTCTGGTTCGGCAGTTCTTC.

V and J are TRBV7-8 and TRBJ1-6; 12 bases match TRBD1. The trim removed 5 bases at V and 5 bases at J, leaving 4 bases unmatched. The CDR3 totals 16 residues. Germline-derived CDR1 and CDR2 are SGHVS and FQNEAQ. CDR3: CASSLGTGGNNSPLHF. The CDR3 DNA reads as TGTGCCAGCAGCCTAGGGACAGGGGGCAATAATTCACCCCTCCACTTT.

The chain recombines TRBV9 with TRBJ1-2; perhaps TRBD1 as D (6 bases). Trimming left V 1 base short and J 2 bases short, with 12 bases between. CDR1 SGDLS and CDR2 YYNGEE come from the germline V gene. The CDR3 has 15 residues. CDR3 DNA: TGTGCCAGCAGCGTACTCGGGGACATAAACTATGGCTACACCTTC. As protein: CASSVLGDINYGYTF.

CDR3 amino acids: CAYVRRRTNTEAFF. The CDR3 DNA is TGTGCCTATGTGCGGAGGCGGACGAACACTGAAGCTTTCTTT. The rearrangement joins TRBV30 to TRBJ1-1; D is uncertain. V was shortened by 7 bases and J by 1 base, with 16 bases between the two germline ends. From germline, CDR1 is GTSNPN and CDR2 SVGIG (reference sequence). This CDR3 is 14 amino acids long. The variable domain in full, completed from reference TRBV30 and TRBJ1-1, reads SQTIHQWPATLVQPVGSPLSLECTVEGTSNPNLYWYRQAAGRGLQLLFYSVGIGQISSEVPQNLSASRPQDRQFILSSKKLLLSDSGFYLCAYVRRRTNTEAFFGQGTRLTVV.

The genes are TRBV27 and TRBJ2-3, with 9 bases that match TRBD2. Germline V gene lookup returns CDR1 MNHEY and CDR2 SMNVEV (reference sequence). V lost 2 bases and J lost 4; bases outside the gene matches: 1. CDR3 length: 14 residues. As DNA, the CDR3 is TGTGCCAGCAGTTTAGCGGGGGGGCCAGATACGCAGTATTTT. It encodes CASSLAGGPDTQYF.

The chain recombines TRBV7-3 with TRBJ2-7, with 8 positions matching TRBD2. Germline CDR1 and CDR2: SGHTA and FQGTGA. The CDR3 is made up of 14 amino acids. V trimming: 5 bases; J trimming: 3 bases; junction bases outside the gene matches: 6. CDR3 nucleotides: TGTGCCAGCAGCGCAAGCGGGGGCCTCTACGAGCAGTACTTC. As protein: CASSASGGLYEQYF.

The V call is TRBV7-2, the J call TRBJ1-2; 8 positions match TRBD1. Germline assignment: CDR1 SGHTA and CDR2 FQGNSA. Losses at the gene ends were 1 base for V and 4 bases for J; bases not matched to a gene: 2. The CDR3 runs to 14 residues. The DNA for the CDR3 is TGTGCCAGCAGCTTAGGGACAGGGTCCTATGGCTACACCTTC. Protein product: CASSLGTGSYGYTF.

In this sample, this clone turned up a few times. V is TRBV13 and J is TRBJ1-4; a weak D match, TRBD1 (5 bases). Trimming cost V 5 bases and J 8 bases, with 15 bases left between them. The CDR3 spans 14 residues. In germline, CDR1 is PRHDT, CDR2 FYEKMQ (reference sequence). As DNA, the CDR3 is TGTGCCAGCAGCCTTAGACAGCGAGGCGAAAAACTGTTTTTT. Translation: CASSLRQRGEKLFF. The full variable domain, in which reference TRBV13 and TRBJ1-4 provide the parts outside the CDR3, is AAGVIQSPRHLIKEKRETATLKCYPIPRHDTVYWYQQGPGQDPQFLISFYEKMQSDKGSIPDRFSAQQFSDYHSELNMSSLELGDSALYFCASSLRQRGEKLFFGSGTQLSVL.

In this sample, this clone turned up a few times. V usage is TRBV18 and J usage is TRBJ1-1; unclear D gene. This CDR3 contains 15 residues. Germline CDR1 is KGHSH and CDR2 is LQKENI. Trimming stripped 1 base from V and 3 bases from J, with 12 bases between. In DNA, the CDR3 is TGTGCCAGCTCACCACGGGCAAGTGTTGACACTGAAGCTTTCTTT. Translating it yields CASSPRASVDTEAFF.

V and J are TRBV4-2 and TRBJ2-1, with 8 positions matching TRBD2. Per the germline V gene, CDR1 is LGHNA and CDR2 is YNFKEQ. V dropped 4 bases and J dropped 5; count of bases not matched to a gene: 4. The CDR3 contains 14 residues. The CDR3 loop reads CASSPGGPHNEQFF. For the CDR3, the DNA is TGTGCCAGCAGCCCGGGGGGGCCCCACAATGAGCAGTTCTTC.

The chain joins TRBV14 to TRBJ2-5, with 12 bases matching TRBD2. The J segment lost 5 bases and the V segment lost 5 bases, leaving 6 bases of the junction unmatched. The germline V gene has CDR1 SGHDN and CDR2 FVKESK. The CDR3 totals 15 residues. The CDR3 spells CASSAFTSGGETQYF. The CDR3 DNA reads TGTGCCAGCAGCGCCTTCACTAGCGGGGGGGAGACCCAGTACTTC.

This chain joins TRBV7-8 and TRBJ2-7, with 8 bases fitting TRBD2. V shed 4 bases, J shed 1 base, and the junction held 3 bases outside the gene matches. Germline V CDR1 and CDR2: SGHVS, FQNEAQ. The CDR3 contains 14 residues. The CDR3 here is CASSSQRGSYEQYF. For the CDR3, the DNA is TGTGCCAGCAGCTCCCAGCGGGGGTCCTACGAGCAGTACTTC.

The chain links TRBV18 to TRBJ1-1; D ambiguous. Looked up from germline, CDR1 is KGHSH and CDR2 is LQKENI. The CDR3 length is 13 residues. V was trimmed by 2 bases and J by 6 bases, leaving 10 bases between them. The CDR3 nucleotides read TGTGCCAGCTCACCAGTCCCGGTCGCTGAAGCTTTCTTT. Its translation is CASSPVPVAEAFF.

A word on this clone: The sample has other DNA sequences that encode this CDR3 too. The chain is built from TRBV9 and TRBJ2-7; 7 bases match TRBD2. Trimming removed 0 bases from V and 3 bases from J; junction bases left unmatched: 3. The CDR3 length is 14 residues. The germline CDR1 and CDR2 sequences are SGDLS and YYNGEE. CDR3 in amino acids: CASSVDRGSYEQYF. The CDR3 DNA reads as TGTGCCAGCAGCGTAGATCGCGGGAGCTACGAGCAGTACTTC.

The J gene is TRBJ1-2, the V gene TRBV11-2; 7 positions agree with TRBD1. CDR3 size: 14 residues. The V and J ends lost 2 bases and 0 bases, in that order; junction bases with no gene match: 0. The germline gives CDR1 SGHAT, CDR2 FQNNGV. CDR3 amino acids: CASSLQGANYGYTF. CDR3 DNA sequence: TGTGCCAGCAGCTTACAGGGGGCTAACTATGGCTACACCTTC.

V is TRBV10-3 and J is TRBJ1-2, with D maybe TRBD1 (5 bases). Trimming removed 5 bases at V and 5 bases at J, with 21 bases between. CDR1 is ENHRY and CDR2 is SYGVKD in the germline V gene. This CDR3 is built from 16 residues. The CDR3 DNA follows: TGTGCCATCAGTTATCGGGTTGGTACAGGCATTTATGGCTACACCTTC. Translation gives CAISYRVGTGIYGYTF.

The J gene is TRBJ2-5, the V gene TRBV7-2; D call uncertain. The DNA end favors TRBJ2-7, so the J call may be wrong. The CDR3 is made up of 13 amino acids. The germline V gene has CDR1 SGHTA and CDR2 FQGNSA. For the CDR3, the DNA is TGTGCCAGCAGCTTGGTAGAGTTCTACGAGCAGTACTTC. Residues: CASSLVEFYEQYF.

The chain carries TRBV6-5 and TRBJ2-6; D may be TRBD1 (6 bases). There are 16 residues in the CDR3. Germline CDR1 is MNHEY and CDR2 is SVGAGI. V lost 0 bases and J 4 bases, leaving 10 bases between the germline ends. CDR3 nucleotide sequence: TGTGCCAGCAGTTACTCGAGGGGGAACGGGGCCAACGTCCTGACTTTC. The encoded protein is CASSYSRGNGANVLTF.

The V and J genes are TRBV19 and TRBJ1-5, with 9 bases identical to TRBD1. The CDR3 has 14 residues. J lost 3 bases, V lost 7 bases, and 4 bases had no gene match. Germline assignment: CDR1 LNHDA and CDR2 SQIVND (reference sequence). CDR3 protein: CASTGTGYNQPQHF. The CDR3 DNA is TGTGCCAGTACCGGGACAGGGTACAATCAGCCCCAGCATTTT.

This chain connects TRBV10-3 to TRBJ2-7, with D possibly TRBD1 on 6 matching bases. Trimming took off 2 bases at V and 3 bases at J, with 11 bases between the two ends. Germline-derived CDR1 and CDR2 are ENHRY and SYGVKD. The CDR3 contains 14 residues. The CDR3 DNA reads TGTGCCATCAGTGAGGGCAGGGGAGTCTACGAGCAGTACTTC. Encoded protein: CAISEGRGVYEQYF.

The CDR3 sequence: CASSHGTGGVSSYNSPLHF. CDR3 nucleotide sequence: TGTGCCAGCAGTCACGGGACAGGGGGAGTTAGCTCCTATAATTCACCCCTCCACTTT. V is TRBV7-9 and J is TRBJ1-6; 11 nucleotides align to TRBD1. Trimming took 6 bases from V and 0 from J; bases not matched to a gene: 10. The CDR3 spans 19 residues. Germline lookup yields CDR1 SEHNR and CDR2 FQNEAQ (reference sequence). Filled out from reference TRBV7-9 and TRBJ1-6, the complete variable domain reads DTGVSQNPRHKITKRGQNVTFRCDPISEHNRLYWYRQTLGQGPEFLTYFQNEAQLEKSRLLSDRFSAERPKGSFSTLEIQRTEQGDSAMYLCASSHGTGGVSSYNSPLHFGNGTRLTVT.

This chain connects TRBV28 to TRBJ1-1; no reliable D call. V lost 7 bases, J lost 0 bases, and 24 bases lay in between. CDR3 length equals 18 residues. Germline V gene lookup returns CDR1 MDHEN and CDR2 SYDVKM. The CDR3 sequence is CASTPLADYSSLNTEAFF. The CDR3 DNA follows: TGTGCCAGCACCCCCTTGGCGGACTACTCAAGTTTGAACACTGAAGCTTTCTTT.

The V call is TRBV18, the J call TRBJ1-4, with 7 bases identical to TRBD1. The germline CDR1 and CDR2 sequences are KGHSH and LQKENI. The CDR3 is made up of 13 amino acids. J was trimmed by 7 bases and V by 3 bases; bases with no gene match: 2. CDR3 nucleotide sequence: TGTGCCAGCTCACCGCAGGGGGGTGAAAAACTGTTTTTT. It specifies CASSPQGGEKLFF.

The chain employs TRBV6-1 and TRBJ2-2; D gene ambiguous. V shed 2 bases and J shed 3 bases, with 22 bases lying between them. CDR3 length: 19 residues. Germline lookup yields CDR1 MNHNS and CDR2 SASEGT. The CDR3 loop is CASSERVLYGPGDTGELFF. The DNA of the CDR3 is TGTGCCAGCAGTGAACGGGTCTTATATGGTCCTGGTGACACCGGGGAGCTGTTTTTT.